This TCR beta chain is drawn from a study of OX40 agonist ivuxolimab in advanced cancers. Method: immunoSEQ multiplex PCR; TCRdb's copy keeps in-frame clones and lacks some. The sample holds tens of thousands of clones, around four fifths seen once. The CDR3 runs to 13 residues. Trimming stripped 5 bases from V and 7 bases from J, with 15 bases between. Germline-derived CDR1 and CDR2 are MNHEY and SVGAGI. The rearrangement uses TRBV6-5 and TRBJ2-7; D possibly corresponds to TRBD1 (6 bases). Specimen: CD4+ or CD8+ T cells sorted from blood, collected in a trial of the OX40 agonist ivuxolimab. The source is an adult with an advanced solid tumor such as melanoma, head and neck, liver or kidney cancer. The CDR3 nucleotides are TGTGCCAGCAGTACTGAAACAGGGTGGGAGCAGTACTTC. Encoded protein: CASSTETGWEQYF.